This T cell receptor (beta chain) is drawn from a study of blood T cells in healthy people across ages. Regarding this clonotype: Its target is unknown.

Together with a sample-barcoded 5' primer, a J-beta primer mix was included in a second PCR lasting roughly 6 to 12 cycles. MiXCR was run by TCRdb on the 5' RACE reads, yielding one entry per CDR3 protein. The sample lists hundreds of thousands of distinct CDR3 sequences; 58% were seen once. The study's findings and limits: Percentage of naive T cells showed a strong correlation with TCR beta diversity.

With 5 bases clipped from V and 4 bases from J, the junction kept 6 bases outside the gene matches. The germline CDR1 and CDR2 sequences are MNHNY and SVGAGI (reference sequence). This CDR3 region has 15 residues. The sequence derives from a man under 40 in good health. Sequenced: blood. V is TRBV6-6 and J is TRBJ2-3; 10 bases are a match to TRBD2. This chain's CDR3 is CASSTSSGGADTQYF. The CDR3 DNA sequence: TGTGCCAGCAGTACATCTAGCGGGGGAGCAGATACGCAGTATTTT.